What follows are 32 T cell receptor beta chains derived from one specimen sequenced in a study of blood T cell repertoires in COVID-19. Sequencing used immunoSEQ multiplex PCR; TCRdb keeps in-frame clones, though not all of them. The repertoire holds 46,000 or so clones, with approximately 83% as singletons. The specimen was peripheral blood. The source of these receptors is a woman at least 80 years old with COVID-19, enrolled during active disease.

V is TRBV28 and J is TRBJ1-1; 7 nucleotides agree with TRBD1. V was clipped by 3 bases and J by 1 base; unmatched bases: 2. CDR3 length: 14 residues. Per germline, CDR1 MDHEN and CDR2 SYDVKM. Here the CDR3 reads CASSFSGGNTEAFF. The CDR3 bases are TGTGCCAGCAGTTTCTCAGGGGGGAACACTGAAGCTTTCTTT.

The V and J genes are TRBV6-5 and TRBJ1-1; D remains unclear. With 1 base removed from V and 4 bases from J, the gap between germline ends came to 10 bases. The germline CDR1 and CDR2 sequences are MNHEY and SVGAGI. The length of the CDR3 is 14 residues. In nucleotides, the CDR3 is TGTGCCAGCAGTTACTTCACCGGGAGCACTGAAGCTTTCTTT. Protein sequence: CASSYFTGSTEAFF.

This chain joins TRBV9 and TRBJ1-4, with TRBD1 identical over 9 bases. V was clipped by 4 bases and J by 6 bases; unmatched bases: 7. The CDR3 totals 15 residues. Looked up from germline, CDR1 is SGDLS and CDR2 is YYNGEE. CDR3 sequence reads: CASSTGTGTYEKLFF. CDR3 DNA: TGTGCCAGCAGCACCGGGACAGGGACGTATGAAAAACTGTTTTTT.

The rearrangement uses TRBV7-2 and TRBJ2-3; 8 bases fit TRBD1. V was pared by 4 bases and J by 4 bases, with 7 bases of the junction left unmatched. The germline gives CDR1 SGHTA, CDR2 FQGNSA. CDR3 size: 15 residues. CDR3 nucleotides: TGTGCCAGCAGCTCGGGACAGGAGAAGGCAGATACGCAGTATTTT. Its protein is CASSSGQEKADTQYF.

The sample holds a few counts of this clone. V is TRBV11-2 and J is TRBJ2-7, with a tentative D call TRBD1 (6 bases). The CDR3 covers 15 residues. Trimming took 3 bases from V and 5 from J, leaving 17 bases between them. The germline V gene encodes CDR1 SGHAT and CDR2 FQNNGV. CDR3 coding DNA: TGTGCCAGCAGCTTCGAAAAAAGACAGGTCGACGAGCAGTACTTC. It specifies CASSFEKRQVDEQYF.

J is TRBJ1-1 and V is TRBV19; D perhaps matches TRBD1 (6 bases). Trimming took 4 bases from V and 1 from J, leaving 16 bases between them. The CDR3 sequence is 16 residues long. CDR1 LNHDA and CDR2 SQIVND come from the germline V gene (reference sequence). CDR3 in DNA: TGTGCCAGTAGTACCTACCTTCGGGGGGCGAACACTGAAGCTTTCTTT. Protein sequence: CASSTYLRGANTEAFF.

A few counts support this clone. The chain recombines TRBV4-1 with TRBJ2-1; D is undetermined. Germline V gene sequence: CDR1 MGHRA, CDR2 YSYEKL. The V gene lost 0 bases and the J gene lost 0 bases, with 27 bases spanning the gap. The CDR3 has 22 residues. CDR3 bases: TGCGCCAGCAGCCAAGATTCCACGCTCATAGTGGCAGGCCCAAGCTCCTACAATGAGCAGTTCTTC. The encoded protein is CASSQDSTLIVAGPSSYNEQFF.

V and J are TRBV7-3 and TRBJ2-1; TRBD2 agrees at 10 bases. Per the germline V gene, CDR1 is SGHTA and CDR2 is FQGTGA. J was trimmed by 7 bases and V by 5 bases; bases with no gene match: 5. This CDR3 has 14 amino acids. The CDR3 here is CASSLAGELNEQFF. The CDR3 nucleotides are TGTGCCAGCAGCCTAGCGGGGGAGCTTAATGAGCAGTTCTTC.

This chain joins TRBV29-1 and TRBJ1-1; D possibly corresponds to TRBD1 (5 bases). Trimming stripped 6 bases from V and 3 bases from J, with 17 bases between. The CDR3 totals 14 residues. Germline assignment: CDR1 SQVTM and CDR2 ANQGSEA. CDR3 sequence reads: CSVAGLMGDTEAFF. DNA of the CDR3: TGCAGCGTCGCGGGGCTTATGGGGGACACTGAAGCTTTCTTT.

The J gene is TRBJ1-1, the V gene TRBV7-2; D gene uncertain. The CDR3 is 15 amino acids. Germline V lookup: CDR1 SGHTA, CDR2 FQGNSA. The V end was cut by 5 bases, the J end by 5 bases, with 18 bases between. Here the CDR3 reads CASSPDGGRKTEAFF. CDR3 coding DNA: TGTGCCAGCAGCCCAGACGGAGGGAGGAAAACTGAAGCTTTCTTT.

The chain uses TRBV7-2 and TRBJ1-1; 8 bases align to TRBD1. Germline V gene lookup returns CDR1 SGHTA and CDR2 FQGNSA. This CDR3 comprises 14 residues. After removal of 5 bases from V and 5 bases from J, the junction contained 7 bases not matched to a gene. In DNA form, the CDR3 reads TGTGCCAGCAGCCCGGGACAGGCCAGAACTGAAGCTTTCTTT. This encodes CASSPGQARTEAFF. The full variable domain, rest sourced from reference TRBV7-2 and TRBJ1-1, is GAGVSQSPSNKVTEKGKDVELRCDPISGHTALYWYRQSLGQGLEFLIYFQGNSAPDKSGLPSDRFSAERTGGSVSTLTIQRTQQEDSAVYLCASSPGQARTEAFFGQGTRLTVV.

The genes are TRBV7-8 and TRBJ2-3, with no clear D. Germline V CDR1 and CDR2: SGHVS, FQNEAQ. The CDR3 extends over 13 amino acids. The V gene lost 1 base and the J gene lost 8 bases, with 10 bases spanning the gap. In DNA form, the CDR3 reads TGTGCCAGCAGCTTAGTCCCAACGGGTACGCAGTATTTT. Translated, it gives CASSLVPTGTQYF.

V gene TRBV9 combines with J gene TRBJ2-3, with D perhaps assigned TRBD1 or TRBD2 (5 bases each). Per germline, CDR1 SGDLS and CDR2 YYNGEE. The CDR3 runs to 12 residues. V was cut by 4 bases and J by 6 bases, with 9 bases left in between. The CDR3 region has the DNA TGTGCCAGCAGCCTAGGGGAGGATACGCAGTATTTT. Protein sequence: CASSLGEDTQYF. Drawing the rest from reference TRBV9 and TRBJ2-3, the complete variable domain is DSGVTQTPKHLITATGQRVTLRCSPRSGDLSVYWYQQSLDQGLQFLIQYYNGEERAKGNILERFSAQQFPDLHSELNLSSLELGDSALYFCASSLGEDTQYFGPGTRLTVL.

This clone was recorded only once. The chain recombines TRBV28 with TRBJ1-4; 9 nucleotides line up with TRBD1. The V and J ends lost 3 bases and 10 bases, in that order; junction bases with no gene match: 9. CDR3 length equals 15 residues. CDR1 is MDHEN, CDR2 SYDVKM, per germline. The CDR3 DNA follows: TGTGCCAGCAGTTTTTTACAGGGGGCATTTGGAAAACTGTTTTTT. Amino acids: CASSFLQGAFGKLFF.

V and J are TRBV19 and TRBJ2-2; the match to TRBD1 covers 7 bases. The germline V gene has CDR1 LNHDA and CDR2 SQIVND (reference sequence). V trimming: 7 bases; J trimming: 4 bases; junction bases outside the gene matches: 6. The CDR3 is 14 residues long. CDR3 nucleotide sequence: TGTGCCAGTATCGACAGGGCCACCACCGGGGAGCTGTTTTTT. This sequence encodes CASIDRATTGELFF.

V usage is TRBV18 and J usage is TRBJ2-5; 14 nucleotides agree with TRBD2. V shed 3 bases, J shed 2 bases, and the junction held 2 bases outside the gene matches. Germline CDR1 reads KGHSH; CDR2 reads LQKENI. This CDR3 spans 16 amino acids. The CDR3 sequence is CASSPRLAGGQETQYF. CDR3 coding DNA: TGTGCCAGCTCACCCCGACTAGCGGGGGGGCAAGAGACCCAGTACTTC.

The chain links TRBV7-9 to TRBJ2-1, with a weak D call TRBD1 (6 bases). The V end lost 4 bases, the J end lost 9 bases, and 13 bases lay between the germline ends. Germline V gives CDR1 SEHNR, CDR2 FQNEAQ (reference sequence). This CDR3 is built from 13 residues. CDR3 coding DNA: TGTGCCAGCAGCTGGAGACAGGCAAGTGAGCAGTTCTTC. As protein: CASSWRQASEQFF.

The V and J genes are TRBV4-1 and TRBJ2-1; perhaps TRBD2 as D (7 bases). Per germline, CDR1 MGHRA and CDR2 YSYEKL. V lost 4 bases and J lost 7, with 20 bases in between. This CDR3 is 16 amino acids long. The CDR3 sequence is CASSPRDGGARNEQFF. The CDR3 DNA is TGCGCCAGCAGCCCAAGGGATGGGGGGGCCCGGAATGAGCAGTTCTTC.

The chain joins TRBV6-5 to TRBJ1-2; TRBD1 might be the D (6 bases). Deletions cut 8 bases from V and 4 bases from J, with 17 bases between. CDR3 length equals 14 residues. Germline V gives CDR1 MNHEY, CDR2 SVGAGI. CDR3 nucleotides: TGTGCCAGCCAACCCTTCAGGGGCGGCTATGGCTACACCTTC. Translation: CASQPFRGGYGYTF.

This clone was observed a single time. This chain connects TRBV12-5 to TRBJ1-1; D not certain. CDR3 size: 13 residues. The V end lost 5 bases, the J end lost 4 bases, and 11 bases lay between the germline ends. Germline CDR1 and CDR2: LGHNT and FRNRAP. CDR3 DNA: TGTGCTAGTGGTCGGGAGGTTGGCACTGAAGCTTTCTTT. It is translated as CASGREVGTEAFF.

This CDR3 reads CASSSGQGTPYQPQHF. In DNA form, the CDR3 reads TGTGCCAGTAGTAGTGGACAGGGTACACCTTATCAGCCCCAGCATTTT. This rearrangement joins TRBV19 to TRBJ1-5, with 8 nucleotides matching TRBD1. CDR3 length: 16 residues. Germline V gene sequence: CDR1 LNHDA, CDR2 SQIVND (reference sequence). J gave up 5 bases and V 4 bases, and 10 bases lay outside the gene matches.

The chain joins TRBV7-3 to TRBJ2-2, with TRBD2 identical over 7 bases. The CDR3 totals 16 residues. V lost 5 bases and J lost 6; bases outside the gene matches: 12. Germline V gene lookup returns CDR1 SGHTA and CDR2 FQGTGA. CDR3 nucleotides: TGTGCCAGCAGCCCCGGTCAGGGAGGGATCGCCGGGGAGCTGTTTTTT. This translates into CASSPGQGGIAGELFF.

V usage is TRBV5-1 and J usage is TRBJ2-1, with TRBD2 identical over 7 bases. Looked up from germline, CDR1 is SGHRS and CDR2 is YFSETQ. The V segment lost 3 bases and the J segment 0 bases; nucleotides outside the gene matches: 0. The CDR3 totals 14 residues. The CDR3 DNA sequence: TGCGCCAGCAGCTCTAGCGGCTCCTACAATGAGCAGTTCTTC. Its translation: CASSSSGSYNEQFF.

This sequence joins TRBV4-2 and TRBJ2-2; 13 bases agree with TRBD2. Trimming removed 4 bases from V and 1 base from J; junction bases left unmatched: 6. Germline values: CDR1 LGHNA, CDR2 YNFKEQ. This CDR3 spans 18 amino acids. The CDR3 nucleotides are TGTGCCAGCAGCCCAAGGGGACTAGCGGGAATGAACACCGGGGAGCTGTTTTTT. Residues: CASSPRGLAGMNTGELFF.

The DNA of the CDR3 is TGTGCCAGCAGCTGGCGGAGCTCCTACAATGAGCAGTTCTTC. Translating it yields CASSWRSSYNEQFF. The V call is TRBV11-3, the J call TRBJ2-1; unclear D gene. CDR3 length: 14 amino acids. Germline V gene sequence: CDR1 SGHNT, CDR2 YENEEA. The ends were cut back, 4 bases at V and 0 bases at J, with 7 bases in the middle.

J is TRBJ2-4 and V is TRBV6-5; 9 nucleotides agree with TRBD2. CDR1 and CDR2 from the germline V gene are MNHEY and SVGAGI. The CDR3 runs 15 residues. V lost 0 bases and J lost 8; bases outside the gene matches: 5. CDR3 residues: CASSYSRGGTDIQYF. CDR3 in DNA: TGTGCCAGCAGTTACTCGCGGGGGGGCACTGACATTCAGTACTTC.

This chain links TRBV12-3 or TRBV12-4 with TRBJ1-2, with D possibly matching TRBD1 (6 bases). V lost 6 bases, J lost 6 bases, and 8 bases lay in between. This CDR3 has 11 residues. CDR3 nucleotide sequence: TGTGCCAGCAGAAACAGGGATGGCTACACCTTC. Residues: CASRNRDGYTF.

This chain joins TRBV28 and TRBJ1-6, with no clear D. Per the germline V gene, CDR1 is MDHEN and CDR2 is SYDVKM. CDR3 length equals 15 residues. V lost 6 bases to trimming and J lost 10 bases, with 19 bases between them. The CDR3 bases are TGTGCCAGCAGCTCCCCCGAGACAAACGTCTCACCCCTCCACTTT. Protein sequence: CASSSPETNVSPLHF.

The chain joins TRBV5-4 to TRBJ1-5; D remains unclear. This CDR3 is 13 amino acids long. CDR1 is SGHNT and CDR2 is YYREEE in the germline V gene (reference sequence). With 4 bases removed from V and 6 bases from J, the gap between germline ends came to 11 bases. For the CDR3, the DNA is TGTGCCAGCAGCGAATGGGGAGGTCAGCCCCAGCATTTT. Its protein is CASSEWGGQPQHF.

This chain connects TRBV4-2 to TRBJ2-7; tentative D call: TRBD1 (5 bases). The V gene's germline CDR1 is LGHNA and CDR2 YNFKEQ. The CDR3 extends over 15 amino acids. V lost 0 bases, J lost 0 bases, and 9 bases lay in between. The CDR3 sequence: CASSQEQESSYEQYF. DNA for the CDR3: TGTGCCAGCAGCCAAGAACAGGAGAGCTCCTACGAGCAGTACTTC.

J is TRBJ1-6 and V is TRBV15, with TRBD1 as a possible D gene (5 bases). With 3 bases removed from V and 10 bases from J, the gap between germline ends came to 19 bases. CDR3 length equals 16 residues. The germline CDR1 and CDR2 sequences are LNHNV and YYDKDF (reference sequence). CDR3 in DNA: TGTGCCACCAGCAGGGGATGGGGGGAATGGGCCTCACCCCTCCACTTT. Translation gives CATSRGWGEWASPLHF.

The chain has TRBV7-2 and TRBJ1-5; no definite D call. Per the germline V gene, CDR1 is SGHTA and CDR2 is FQGNSA. V lost 0 bases, J lost 5 bases, and 5 bases lay in between. The CDR3 has 13 amino acids. The CDR3, as DNA: TGTGCCAGCAGCTTAGCCCAGGATCAGCCCCAGCATTTT. Protein product: CASSLAQDQPQHF.